The clone carrying this T cell receptor beta chain came up many times. As yet, its antigen is unknown. This sample stems from a study of T-cell reconstitution after alpha-beta-depleted transplantation in children. Regarding the study as a whole: It was newly produced T cells that mostly accounted for T-cell counts and diversity one year after transplant.

Trimming took off 3 bases at V and 1 base at J, with 9 bases between the two ends. This CDR3 has 15 residues. CDR1 and CDR2 (germline): SGHTA, FQGNSA. The library targeted TCRbeta and was prepared with unique molecular identifiers. Using its own MiXCR run on the PCR reads, TCRdb lists one record per CDR3 protein. Of about 27,000 distinct CDR3 sequences in the sample, roughly 6% were seen once. This TCR derives from a male patient younger than 18 who had a stem cell transplant for acute myeloid leukemia, so the T cells may come from the graft donor. Sequencing used PBMCs, mostly from graft donor cells, obtained 180 days after TCRalphabeta/CD19-depleted stem cell transplant. This chain connects TRBV7-2 to TRBJ2-2, with a weak D call TRBD1 (5 bases). CDR3 residues: CASSFARVNTGELFF. Written as DNA, the CDR3 is TGTGCCAGCAGCTTCGCCAGGGTGAACACCGGGGAGCTGTTTTTT.